This T cell receptor beta chain was retrieved from a study of neurological immune-mediated disorders. Study results and caveats: Expanded clones shared no CDR3 amino acid sequences across subjects, suggesting private repertoires in all groups.

The CDR3 covers 17 residues. V was clipped by 5 bases and J by 1 base, with 17 bases between them. By 5'RACE with 10-nucleotide random UMIs, the cDNA was made. From 15-18 subjects, every sequencing run obtained over 160 million TCR-beta sequences. In TCRdb, the 5' RACE reads were re-called with MiXCR into one record per CDR3 protein. The sample has tens of thousands of distinct CDR3 sequences; roughly 7.3% are singletons. This clonotype occurred many times. The antigen is undetermined. The clonotype was recovered from a woman aged 40 to 50 in good health. The sample consisted of PBMCs. This chain links TRBV12-3 or TRBV12-4 with TRBJ2-2; TRBD2 might be the D (6 bases). This CDR3 reads CASSPFPGLLNTGELFF. CDR3 DNA: TGTGCCAGCAGTCCGTTCCCGGGACTGCTGAACACCGGGGAGCTGTTTTTT.